Listed below are T cell receptor beta chains from one sample, sequenced in a study of human T cells and chemical hapten exposure. TCRdb re-called the RACE reads with MiXCR, one entry per CDR3 protein. This table holds about 190,000 distinct CDR3 sequences, approximately 26% found once. The source material was whole blood, sampled in connection with sensitization to the hapten diphenylcyclopropenone (DPC). The origin of the receptors is a woman aged 40 to 49 with alopecia areata. Some clones in this sample may be carry-over from other donors' samples. The CDR3 runs from the conserved cysteine through the conserved F or W. Fields, in order: V gene, D gene, J gene, clone size, CDR3 protein, CDR3 DNA. A D gene is named only where the DNA matches it firmly. Part of the rows lack a size; the others show once, few, many or a class for expanded clones.

V gene: TRBV24-1; D gene: .; J gene: TRBJ2-2; clone size: .; CDR3 protein: CATSDLWQGETGELFF; CDR3 DNA: TGTGCCACCAGTGATTTGTGGCAGGGAGAAACCGGGGAGCTGTTTTTT
V gene: TRBV28; D gene: .; J gene: TRBJ2-7; clone size: .; CDR3 protein: CASSFLAANTYEQYF; CDR3 DNA: .
V gene: TRBV6-5; D gene: TRBD1; J gene: TRBJ1-4; clone size: .; CDR3 protein: CASSYANQGAGEKLFF; CDR3 DNA: TGTGCCAGCAGTTACGCAAACCAGGGGGCTGGCGAAAAACTGTTTTTT
V gene: TRBV6-5; D gene: TRBD2; J gene: TRBJ2-5; clone size: .; CDR3 protein: CASSKGTSGQETQYF; CDR3 DNA: TGTGCCAGCAGCAAAGGGACTAGCGGACAAGAGACCCAGTACTTC
V gene: TRBV2; D gene: .; J gene: TRBJ2-7; clone size: .; CDR3 protein: CASAKVASLYEQYF; CDR3 DNA: TGTGCCAGCGCGAAGGTAGCGTCCCTCTACGAGCAGTACTTC
V gene: TRBV7-2; D gene: .; J gene: TRBJ2-1; clone size: many; CDR3 protein: CASSFTDLRHNEQFF; CDR3 DNA: TGTGCCAGCAGCTTCACCGACCTTCGCCACAATGAGCAGTTCTTC
V gene: TRBV6-2/TRBV6-3; D gene: TRBD2; J gene: TRBJ2-3; clone size: few; CDR3 protein: CASSPAGGSDTQYF; CDR3 DNA: TGTGCCAGCAGTCCAGCGGGAGGGTCAGATACGCAGTATTTT
V gene: TRBV6-2/TRBV6-3; D gene: .; J gene: TRBJ2-3; clone size: once; CDR3 protein: CASSWSRDTQYF; CDR3 DNA: TGTGCCAGCAGTTGGAGCCGGGATACGCAGTATTTT
V gene: TRBV7-2; D gene: .; J gene: TRBJ2-1; clone size: many; CDR3 protein: CASSKPGSRSYNEQFF; CDR3 DNA: TGTGCCAGCAGCAAACCCGGGAGTCGCTCCTACAATGAGCAGTTCTTC
V gene: TRBV11-2; D gene: .; J gene: TRBJ1-5; clone size: .; CDR3 protein: CASSFGTNQPQHF; CDR3 DNA: TGTGCCAGCAGCTTTGGGACGAATCAGCCCCAGCATTTT
V gene: TRBV7-2; D gene: .; J gene: TRBJ2-7; clone size: .; CDR3 protein: CASSPQGPGTYEQYF; CDR3 DNA: TGTGCCAGCAGCCCACAGGGACCTGGAACCTACGAGCAGTACTTC
V gene: TRBV28; D gene: TRBD2; J gene: TRBJ2-7; clone size: few; CDR3 protein: CASRDGGTSGYEQYF; CDR3 DNA: TGTGCCAGCAGAGATGGCGGGACTAGCGGCTACGAGCAGTACTTC
V gene: TRBV27; D gene: .; J gene: TRBJ1-2; clone size: .; CDR3 protein: CASSPAYGYTF; CDR3 DNA: TGTGCCAGCAGTCCCGCATATGGCTACACCTTC
V gene: TRBV6-2/TRBV6-3; D gene: .; J gene: TRBJ1-1; clone size: .; CDR3 protein: CASSYSLGGHTEAFF; CDR3 DNA: TGTGCCAGCAGTTACTCGCTGGGTGGCCACACTGAAGCTTTCTTT
V gene: TRBV12-3/TRBV12-4; D gene: .; J gene: TRBJ1-1; clone size: .; CDR3 protein: CASSKDLGGTEAFF; CDR3 DNA: TGTGCCAGCAGTAAAGACCTTGGTGGCACTGAAGCTTTCTTT
V gene: TRBV28; D gene: .; J gene: TRBJ2-7; clone size: .; CDR3 protein: CASKAGEGYEQYF; CDR3 DNA: TGTGCGAGTAAAGCGGGTGAGGGATACGAGCAGTACTTC
V gene: TRBV7-2; D gene: .; J gene: TRBJ2-1; clone size: .; CDR3 protein: CASSLGGGTTYNEQFF; CDR3 DNA: TGTGCCAGCAGCTTAGGGGGCGGGACAACCTACAATGAGCAGTTCTTC
V gene: TRBV18; D gene: .; J gene: TRBJ2-5; clone size: few; CDR3 protein: CASSPGEEETQYF; CDR3 DNA: TGTGCCAGCTCACCGGGGGAGGAAGAGACCCAGTACTTC
V gene: TRBV25-1; D gene: TRBD1; J gene: TRBJ1-1; clone size: .; CDR3 protein: CASSARTGEAFF; CDR3 DNA: TGTGCCAGCAGTGCGAGGACAGGTGAAGCTTTCTTT
V gene: TRBV4-3; D gene: TRBD1; J gene: TRBJ1-1; clone size: .; CDR3 protein: CASSQDPQGANTEAFF; CDR3 DNA: TGCGCCAGCAGCCAAGATCCCCAGGGGGCGAACACTGAAGCTTTCTTT
V gene: TRBV5-6; D gene: TRBD1; J gene: TRBJ2-3; clone size: .; CDR3 protein: CASSWGTGGSKGAQYF; CDR3 DNA: TGTGCCAGCAGCTGGGGAACAGGGGGCTCCAAGGGTGCGCAGTATTTT
V gene: TRBV18; D gene: .; J gene: TRBJ1-1; clone size: .; CDR3 protein: CASSPSGSNTEAFF; CDR3 DNA: TGTGCCAGCTCACCTTCCGGATCGAACACTGAAGCTTTCTTT
V gene: TRBV6-2/TRBV6-3; D gene: .; J gene: TRBJ1-1; clone size: once; CDR3 protein: CASSYWFGDGEAFF; CDR3 DNA: TGTGCCAGCAGTTACTGGTTCGGTGACGGTGAAGCTTTCTTT
V gene: TRBV4-1; D gene: .; J gene: TRBJ2-5; clone size: .; CDR3 protein: CASSQDGRGQETQYF; CDR3 DNA: TGCGCCAGCAGCCAAGATGGGCGGGGCCAAGAGACCCAGTACTTC
V gene: TRBV10-3; D gene: .; J gene: TRBJ2-7; clone size: .; CDR3 protein: CATGSTYEQYF; CDR3 DNA: TGTGCCACCGGGTCGACCTACGAGCAGTACTTC
V gene: TRBV3-1; D gene: TRBD2; J gene: TRBJ2-5; clone size: many; CDR3 protein: CASSQELSSGIVETQYF; CDR3 DNA: TGTGCCAGCAGCCAAGAATTGTCTAGCGGGATCGTGGAGACCCAGTACTTC
V gene: TRBV6-5; D gene: .; J gene: TRBJ1-1; clone size: few; CDR3 protein: CASKQGSSLNTEAFF; CDR3 DNA: TGTGCCAGCAAACAGGGCTCGAGTCTGAACACTGAAGCTTTCTTT
V gene: TRBV29-1; D gene: .; J gene: TRBJ2-2; clone size: few; CDR3 protein: CSVERGSVTGELFF; CDR3 DNA: TGCAGCGTTGAAAGGGGAAGCGTTACCGGGGAGCTGTTTTTT
V gene: TRBV7-2; D gene: .; J gene: TRBJ2-1; clone size: .; CDR3 protein: CASSLVLIGPHNEQFF; CDR3 DNA: TGTGCCAGCAGCTTAGTCCTTATCGGGCCGCACAATGAGCAGTTCTTC
V gene: TRBV20-1; D gene: TRBD1; J gene: TRBJ1-2; clone size: .; CDR3 protein: CSASTGTGPYGYTF; CDR3 DNA: TGCAGTGCTAGTACGGGGACAGGGCCATATGGCTACACCTTC
V gene: TRBV20-1; D gene: .; J gene: TRBJ2-7; clone size: many; CDR3 protein: CSGIYEQYF; CDR3 DNA: TGCAGCGGGATCTACGAGCAGTACTTC
V gene: TRBV19; D gene: .; J gene: TRBJ1-5; clone size: .; CDR3 protein: CASRDRSNQPQHF; CDR3 DNA: TGTGCCAGTAGAGACAGGAGCAATCAGCCCCAGCATTTT
V gene: TRBV9; D gene: .; J gene: TRBJ1-4; clone size: .; CDR3 protein: CASSVGGGVGEKLFF; CDR3 DNA: TGTGCCAGCAGCGTAGGCGGGGGCGTCGGTGAAAAACTGTTTTTT
V gene: TRBV6-4; D gene: TRBD2; J gene: TRBJ2-1; clone size: few; CDR3 protein: CASTPEAGTSDEQFF; CDR3 DNA: TGTGCCAGCACCCCGGAGGCCGGGACTAGCGATGAGCAGTTCTTC
V gene: TRBV11-2; D gene: TRBD2; J gene: TRBJ2-3; clone size: few; CDR3 protein: CASRLAAGSLATQYF; CDR3 DNA: TGTGCCAGCAGACTAGCGGCGGGAAGTCTCGCCACGCAGTATTTT
V gene: TRBV11-3; D gene: .; J gene: TRBJ2-3; clone size: .; CDR3 protein: CASSLDKVGTDTQYF; CDR3 DNA: TGTGCCAGCAGCTTAGACAAGGTCGGGACAGATACGCAGTATTTT
V gene: TRBV10-3; D gene: .; J gene: TRBJ1-3; clone size: .; CDR3 protein: CAISENRVGGSGNTIYF; CDR3 DNA: TGTGCCATCAGTGAGAATCGGGTGGGCGGCTCTGGAAACACCATATATTTT
V gene: TRBV7-2; D gene: TRBD2; J gene: TRBJ2-7; clone size: .; CDR3 protein: CASSLGTSPYEQYF; CDR3 DNA: TGTGCCAGCAGCTTGGGGACTAGCCCATACGAGCAGTACTTC
V gene: TRBV7-8; D gene: TRBD2; J gene: TRBJ2-7; clone size: .; CDR3 protein: CASRLSGRRIYEQYF; CDR3 DNA: TGTGCCAGCAGACTTAGCGGGAGGAGAATCTACGAGCAGTACTTC
V gene: TRBV5-1; D gene: .; J gene: TRBJ2-4; clone size: few; CDR3 protein: CASSPDRGMVANIQYF; CDR3 DNA: TGCGCCAGCAGCCCTGATCGGGGGATGGTGGCGAACATTCAGTACTTC
V gene: TRBV3-1; D gene: TRBD2; J gene: TRBJ2-4; clone size: many; CDR3 protein: CASSPGLAAKNIQYF; CDR3 DNA: TGTGCCAGCAGCCCGGGACTAGCAGCCAAAAACATTCAGTACTTC